This T cell receptor (beta chain) was found in a study of long-term antiretroviral therapy in people with HIV. Across the whole study: The oldest specimens predate the 2015 immediate-ART recommendation by about a decade. Study-wide results and limits: Diversity rose after ART but stayed below transplant donor controls. Pre-ART clonal expansion yielded clones that dominated the repertoire at all time points.

V dropped 1 base and J dropped 4 bases, with 14 bases sitting between them. The CDR3 consists of 16 residues. Germline values: CDR1 MNHNS, CDR2 SASEGT. On this clone: Its antigen is currently unknown.

At the survey level, the v3.0 immunoSEQ assay was run. Some clones are missing from TCRdb's copy, which holds only in-frame ones; the method was immunoSEQ multiplex PCR. The sample yields roughly 50,000 clones, about 81% seen once. This chain joins TRBV6-1 and TRBJ1-5; D is uncertain. The sequencing used unsorted PBMCs, collected 0.8 years after starting antiretroviral therapy. The clonotype was recovered from a woman aged 18-29 years with HIV. This CDR3 reads CASSEDLVLYNQPQHF. CDR3 nucleotides: TGTGCCAGCAGTGAAGATTTAGTCCTCTATAATCAGCCCCAGCATTTT.